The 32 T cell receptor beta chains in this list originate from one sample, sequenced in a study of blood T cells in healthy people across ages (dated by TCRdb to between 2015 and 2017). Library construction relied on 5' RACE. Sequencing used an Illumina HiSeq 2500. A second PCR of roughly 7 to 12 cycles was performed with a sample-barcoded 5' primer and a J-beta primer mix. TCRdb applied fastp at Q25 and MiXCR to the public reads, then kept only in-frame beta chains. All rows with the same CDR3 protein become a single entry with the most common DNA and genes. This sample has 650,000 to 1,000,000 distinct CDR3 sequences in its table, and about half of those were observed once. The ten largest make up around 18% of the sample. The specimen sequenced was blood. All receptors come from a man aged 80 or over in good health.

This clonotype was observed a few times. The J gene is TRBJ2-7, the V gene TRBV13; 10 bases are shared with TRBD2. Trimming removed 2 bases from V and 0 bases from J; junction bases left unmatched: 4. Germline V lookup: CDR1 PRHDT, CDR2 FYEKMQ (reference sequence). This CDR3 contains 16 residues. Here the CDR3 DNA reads TGTGCCAGCAGCTTACGGACTAGCGGACCCTCCTACGAGCAGTACTTC. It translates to CASSLRTSGPSYEQYF.

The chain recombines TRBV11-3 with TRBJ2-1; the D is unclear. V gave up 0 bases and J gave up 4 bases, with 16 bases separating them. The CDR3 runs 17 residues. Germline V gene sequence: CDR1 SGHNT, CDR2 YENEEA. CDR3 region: CASSLDRGIPSYNEQFF. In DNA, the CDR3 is TGTGCCAGCAGCTTAGATCGCGGCATCCCGTCATACAATGAGCAGTTCTTC.

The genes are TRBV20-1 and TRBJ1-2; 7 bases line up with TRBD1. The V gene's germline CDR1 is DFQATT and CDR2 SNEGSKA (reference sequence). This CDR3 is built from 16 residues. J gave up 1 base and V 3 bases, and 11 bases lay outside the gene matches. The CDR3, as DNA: TGCAGTGCTAGGCGGCAGGGGGTGGACCTTAACTATGGCTACACCTTC. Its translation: CSARRQGVDLNYGYTF.

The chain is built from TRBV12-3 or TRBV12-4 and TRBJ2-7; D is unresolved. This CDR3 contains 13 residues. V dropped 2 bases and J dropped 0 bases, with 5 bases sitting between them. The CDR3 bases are TGTGCCAGCAGTTTACAGGTCTCCTACGAGCAGTACTTC. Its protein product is CASSLQVSYEQYF.

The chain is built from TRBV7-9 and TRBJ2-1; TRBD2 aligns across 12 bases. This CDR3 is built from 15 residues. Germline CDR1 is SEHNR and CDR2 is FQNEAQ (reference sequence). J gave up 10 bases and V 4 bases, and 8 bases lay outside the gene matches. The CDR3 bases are TGTGCCAGCAGCTCGACTAGCGGGAGTACAGACGAGCAGTTCTTC. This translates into CASSSTSGSTDEQFF.

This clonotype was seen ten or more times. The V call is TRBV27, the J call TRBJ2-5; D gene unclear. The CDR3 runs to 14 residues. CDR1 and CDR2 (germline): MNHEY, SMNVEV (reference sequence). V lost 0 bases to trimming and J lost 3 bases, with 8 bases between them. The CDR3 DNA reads TGTGCCAGCAGTTTATCGAACGGAAAAGAGACCCAGTACTTC. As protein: CASSLSNGKETQYF.

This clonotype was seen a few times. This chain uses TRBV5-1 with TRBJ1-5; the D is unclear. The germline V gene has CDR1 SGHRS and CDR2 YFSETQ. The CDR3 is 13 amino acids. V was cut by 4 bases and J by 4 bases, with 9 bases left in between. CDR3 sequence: CASSTGRNQPQHF. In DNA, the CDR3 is TGCGCCAGCAGCACCGGACGGAATCAGCCCCAGCATTTT.

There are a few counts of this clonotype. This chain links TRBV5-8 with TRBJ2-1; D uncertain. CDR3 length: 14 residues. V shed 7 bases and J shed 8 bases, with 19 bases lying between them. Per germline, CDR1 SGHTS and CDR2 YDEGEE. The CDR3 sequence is CASSPGRPADEQFF. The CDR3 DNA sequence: TGTGCCAGCTCTCCCGGAAGGCCTGCGGATGAGCAGTTCTTC.

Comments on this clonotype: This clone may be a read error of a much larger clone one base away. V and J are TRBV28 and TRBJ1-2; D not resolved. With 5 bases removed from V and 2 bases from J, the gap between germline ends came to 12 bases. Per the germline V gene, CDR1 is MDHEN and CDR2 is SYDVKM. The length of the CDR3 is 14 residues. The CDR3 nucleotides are TGTGCCAGCAGTCCCCCGAGGCGAAACTATGGCTACACCTTC. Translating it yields CASSPPRRNYGYTF.

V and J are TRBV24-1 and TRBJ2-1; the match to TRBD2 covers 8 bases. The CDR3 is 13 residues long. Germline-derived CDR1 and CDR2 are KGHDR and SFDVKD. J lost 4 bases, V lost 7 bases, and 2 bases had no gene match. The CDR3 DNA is TGTGCCACCAGGGGCGGGGGGTACAATGAGCAGTTCTTC. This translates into CATRGGGYNEQFF.

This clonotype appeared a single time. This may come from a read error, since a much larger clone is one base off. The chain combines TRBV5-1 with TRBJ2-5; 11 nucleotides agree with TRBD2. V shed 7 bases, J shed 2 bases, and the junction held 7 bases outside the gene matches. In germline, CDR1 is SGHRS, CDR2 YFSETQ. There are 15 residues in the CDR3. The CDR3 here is CASPSTSGTQETQYF. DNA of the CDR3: TGCGCCAGCCCATCGACTAGCGGGACACAAGAGACCCAGTACTTC.

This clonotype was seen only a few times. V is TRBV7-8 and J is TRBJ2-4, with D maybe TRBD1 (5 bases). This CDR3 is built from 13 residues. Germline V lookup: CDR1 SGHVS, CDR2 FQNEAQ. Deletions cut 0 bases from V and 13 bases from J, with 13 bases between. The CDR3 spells CASSLAQQVEQYF. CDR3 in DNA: TGTGCCAGCAGCTTAGCGCAACAGGTAGAGCAGTACTTC. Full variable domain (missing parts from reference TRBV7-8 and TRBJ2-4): GAGVSQSPRYKVAKRGQDVALRCDPISGHVSLFWYQQALGQGPEFLTYFQNEAQLDKSGLPSDRFFAERPEGSVSTLKIQRTQQEDSAVYLCASSLAQQVEQYFGAGTRLSVL.

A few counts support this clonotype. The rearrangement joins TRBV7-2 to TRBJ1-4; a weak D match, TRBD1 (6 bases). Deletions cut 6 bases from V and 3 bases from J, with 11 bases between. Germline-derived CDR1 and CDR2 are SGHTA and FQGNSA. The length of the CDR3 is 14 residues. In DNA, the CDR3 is TGTGCCAGCAGTTTCAGGGGTGCTAATGAAAAACTGTTTTTT. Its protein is CASSFRGANEKLFF.

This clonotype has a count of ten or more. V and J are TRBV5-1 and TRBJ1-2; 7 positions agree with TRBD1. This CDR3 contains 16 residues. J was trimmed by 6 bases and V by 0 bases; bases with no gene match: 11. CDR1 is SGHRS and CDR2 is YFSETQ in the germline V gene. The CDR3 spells CASSLDLLTGFDGYTF. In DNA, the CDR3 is TGCGCCAGCAGCTTGGACCTACTGACAGGGTTTGATGGCTACACCTTC.

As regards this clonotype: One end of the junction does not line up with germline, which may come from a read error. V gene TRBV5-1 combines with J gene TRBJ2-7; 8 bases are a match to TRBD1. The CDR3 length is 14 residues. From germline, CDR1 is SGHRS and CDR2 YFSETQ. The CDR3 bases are TGCGCCGGCAGCTTCCGGGACAGGTCCTACGAGCAGTACTTC. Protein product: CAGSFRDRSYEQYF. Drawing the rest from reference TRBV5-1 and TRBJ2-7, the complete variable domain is KAGVTQTPRYLIKTRGQQVTLSCSPISGHRSVSWYQQTPGQGLQFLFEYFSETQRNKGNFPGRFSGRQFSNSRSEMNVSTLELGDSALYLCAGSFRDRSYEQYFGPGTRLTVT.

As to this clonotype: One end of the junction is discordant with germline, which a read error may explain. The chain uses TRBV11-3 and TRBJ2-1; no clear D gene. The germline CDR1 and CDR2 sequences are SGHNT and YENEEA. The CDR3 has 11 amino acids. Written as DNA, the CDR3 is TGTGCCATCAGCTTATACAATGAGCAGTTCTTC. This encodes CAISLYNEQFF.

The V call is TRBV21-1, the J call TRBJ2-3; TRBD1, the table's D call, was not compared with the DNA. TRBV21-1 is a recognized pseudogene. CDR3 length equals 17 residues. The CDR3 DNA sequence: TGTGCCAGCAGTCTTCCTCGGGGCAGGGGAGGAACAGATACGCAGTATTTT. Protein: CASSLPRGRGGTDTQYF.

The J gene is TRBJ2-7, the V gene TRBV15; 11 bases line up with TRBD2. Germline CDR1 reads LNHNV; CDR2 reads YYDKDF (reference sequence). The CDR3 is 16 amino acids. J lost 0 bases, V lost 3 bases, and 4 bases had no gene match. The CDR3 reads CATSSGGTSGSYEQYF. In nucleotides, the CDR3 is TGTGCCACCAGCAGTGGGGGGACTAGCGGCTCCTACGAGCAGTACTTC.

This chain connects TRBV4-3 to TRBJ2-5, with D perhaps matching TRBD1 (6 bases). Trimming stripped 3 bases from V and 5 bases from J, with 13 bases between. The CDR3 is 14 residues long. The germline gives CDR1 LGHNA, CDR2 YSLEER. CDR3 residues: CASSHTDSPETQYF. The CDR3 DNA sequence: TGCGCCAGCAGCCATACGGACAGCCCGGAGACCCAGTACTTC.

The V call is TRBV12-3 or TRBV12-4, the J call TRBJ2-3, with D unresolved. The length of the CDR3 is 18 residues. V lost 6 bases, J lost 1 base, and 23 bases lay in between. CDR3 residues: CASSPRIITHTGTDTQYF. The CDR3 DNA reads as TGTGCCAGCAGCCCCCGAATAATCACACACACAGGCACAGATACGCAGTATTTT.

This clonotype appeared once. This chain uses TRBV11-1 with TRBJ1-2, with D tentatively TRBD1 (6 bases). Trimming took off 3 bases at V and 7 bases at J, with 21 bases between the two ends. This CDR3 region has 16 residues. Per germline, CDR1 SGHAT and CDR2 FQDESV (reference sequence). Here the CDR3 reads CASSLMNTGSRGGYTF. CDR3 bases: TGTGCCAGCAGCTTGATGAATACGGGCTCCAGGGGTGGCTACACCTTC. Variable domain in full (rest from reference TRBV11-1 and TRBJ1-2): EAEVAQSPRYKITEKSQAVAFWCDPISGHATLYWYRQILGQGPELLVQFQDESVVDDSQLPKDRFSAERLKGVDSTLKIQPAELGDSAMYLCASSLMNTGSRGGYTFGSGTRLTVV.

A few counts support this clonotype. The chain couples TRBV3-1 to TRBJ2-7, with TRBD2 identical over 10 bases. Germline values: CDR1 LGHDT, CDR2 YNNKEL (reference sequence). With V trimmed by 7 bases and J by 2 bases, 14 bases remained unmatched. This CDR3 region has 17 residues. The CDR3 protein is CASTRGRVAGGPYEQYF. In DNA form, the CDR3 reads TGTGCCAGCACCCGTGGGAGAGTAGCGGGAGGCCCCTACGAGCAGTACTTC.

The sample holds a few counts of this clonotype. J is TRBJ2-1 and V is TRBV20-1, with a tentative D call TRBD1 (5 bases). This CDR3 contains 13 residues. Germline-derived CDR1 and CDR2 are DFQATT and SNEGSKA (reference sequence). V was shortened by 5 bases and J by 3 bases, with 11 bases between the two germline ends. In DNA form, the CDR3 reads TGCAGTGCTCCAGTCGACAGCTACAATGAGCAGTTCTTC. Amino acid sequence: CSAPVDSYNEQFF.

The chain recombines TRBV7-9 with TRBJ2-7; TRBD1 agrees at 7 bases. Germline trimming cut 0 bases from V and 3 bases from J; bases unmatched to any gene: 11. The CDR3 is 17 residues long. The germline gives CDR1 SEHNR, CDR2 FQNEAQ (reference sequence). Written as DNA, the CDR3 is TGTGCCAGCAGCTTAGCCCCCCGACTGAACAGGGGCTACGAGCAGTACTTC. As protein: CASSLAPRLNRGYEQYF.

The CDR3 DNA sequence: TGCGCCAGCAGCATGGACACAAACACTGAAGCTTTCTTT. Translated: CASSMDTNTEAFF. The chain is built from TRBV5-1 and TRBJ1-1; weak D call: TRBD1 (5 bases). This CDR3 has 13 residues. V was cut by 4 bases and J by 2 bases, with 9 bases left in between. Looked up from germline, CDR1 is SGHRS and CDR2 is YFSETQ.

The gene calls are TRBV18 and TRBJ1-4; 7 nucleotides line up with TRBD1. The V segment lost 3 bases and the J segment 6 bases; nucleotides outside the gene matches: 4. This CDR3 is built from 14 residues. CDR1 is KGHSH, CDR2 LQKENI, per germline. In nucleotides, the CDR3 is TGTGCCAGCTCACCTAACCAGGGGGATGAAAAACTGTTTTTT. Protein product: CASSPNQGDEKLFF.

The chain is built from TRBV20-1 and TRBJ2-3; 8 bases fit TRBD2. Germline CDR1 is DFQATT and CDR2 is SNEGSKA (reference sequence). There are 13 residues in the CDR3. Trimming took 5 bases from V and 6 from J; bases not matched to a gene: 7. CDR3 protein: CSALLAAPDTQYF. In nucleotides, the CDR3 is TGCAGTGCTCTACTAGCGGCCCCTGATACGCAGTATTTT.

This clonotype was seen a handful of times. DNA of the CDR3: TGTGCCAGCAGCACCCATCCGGGACTAGCGGGAGAGGGGGAATACAATGAGCAGTTCTTC. Protein sequence: CASSTHPGLAGEGEYNEQFF. The V and J genes are TRBV21-1 and TRBJ2-1; TRBD2 is the table's D call, not checked against the DNA. TRBV21-1 is a documented pseudogene. The CDR3 is 20 residues long.

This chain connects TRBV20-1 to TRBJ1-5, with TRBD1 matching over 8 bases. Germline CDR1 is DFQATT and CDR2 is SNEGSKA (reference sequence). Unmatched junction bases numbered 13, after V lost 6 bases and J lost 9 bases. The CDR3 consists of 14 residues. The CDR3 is CSATGQGLGGPQHF. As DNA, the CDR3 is TGCAGTGCAACCGGACAGGGCCTGGGGGGGCCCCAGCATTTT.

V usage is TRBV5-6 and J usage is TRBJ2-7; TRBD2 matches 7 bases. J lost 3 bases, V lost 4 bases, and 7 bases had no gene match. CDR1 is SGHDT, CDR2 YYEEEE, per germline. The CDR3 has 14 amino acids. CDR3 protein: CASSPSAGVYEQYF. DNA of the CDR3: TGTGCCAGCAGCCCCTCCGCGGGAGTCTACGAGCAGTACTTC.

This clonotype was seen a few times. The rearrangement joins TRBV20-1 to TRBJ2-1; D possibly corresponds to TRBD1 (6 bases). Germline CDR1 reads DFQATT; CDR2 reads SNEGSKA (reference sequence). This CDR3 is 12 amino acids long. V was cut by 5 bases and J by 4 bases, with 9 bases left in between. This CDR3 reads CSAYREYNEQFF. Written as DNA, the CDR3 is TGCAGTGCTTACAGGGAGTACAATGAGCAGTTCTTC.

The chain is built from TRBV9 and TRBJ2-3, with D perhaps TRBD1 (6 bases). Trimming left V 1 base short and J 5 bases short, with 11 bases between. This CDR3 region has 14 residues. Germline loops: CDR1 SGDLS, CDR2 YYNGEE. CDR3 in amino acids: CASSVNTRGDTQYF. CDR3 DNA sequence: TGTGCCAGCAGCGTAAACACCAGGGGAGATACGCAGTATTTT.